These 27 T cell receptor beta chains share one sample of origin, sequenced in a study of control samples from healthy donors and cancer patients (dated by TCRdb to about 2020). Library method: the immunoSEQ multiplex PCR assay. The table comes from immuneACCESS by way of TCRdb, which keeps in-frame sequences with V and J called. Part of the clones is missing from these tables; in studies checked, under half for an unresolved V gene and the rest for unknown reasons. This sample has about 140,000 clones in its table, and about 85% of those were observed once. The ten top clones hold roughly 8.7% of the sample. Specimen: blood. These receptors came from a woman aged 25-40 years in good health.

In this sample, this clone turned up a few times. This rearrangement joins TRBV29-1 to TRBJ1-1; the D gene is possibly TRBD1 (5 bases). The CDR3 totals 13 residues. Germline V gene sequence: CDR1 SQVTM, CDR2 ANQGSEA. V lost 7 bases to trimming and J lost 1 base, with 13 bases between them. CDR3 loop: CSAEGRANTEAFF. The CDR3 DNA reads TGCAGCGCCGAGGGCAGGGCGAACACTGAAGCTTTCTTT.

CDR3 sequence reads: CASSLFRGNEQFF. CDR3 sequence (DNA): TGTGCCAGCAGCTTATTTCGGGGCAATGAGCAGTTCTTC. V gene TRBV7-3 combines with J gene TRBJ2-1; a weak D match, TRBD2 (5 bases). The CDR3 length is 13 residues. Germline lookup yields CDR1 SGHTA and CDR2 FQGTGA. Trimming cost V 2 bases and J 6 bases, with 8 bases left between them.

The chain recombines TRBV5-4 with TRBJ2-1; 9 bases map to TRBD1. J gave up 1 base and V 4 bases, and 3 bases lay outside the gene matches. The CDR3 totals 15 residues. Looked up from germline, CDR1 is SGHNT and CDR2 is YYREEE (reference sequence). The CDR3 is CASSEGQGSYNEQFF. Written as DNA, the CDR3 is TGTGCCAGCAGCGAGGGACAGGGATCCTACAATGAGCAGTTCTTC.

V and J are TRBV29-1 and TRBJ1-1; TRBD1 is a possible D gene (6 bases). The V end lost 2 bases, the J end lost 7 bases, and 14 bases lay between the germline ends. The length of the CDR3 is 13 residues. Germline V CDR1 and CDR2: SQVTM, ANQGSEA. CDR3 sequence (DNA): TGCAGCGTTGAATTGGGAACAGGGCGTGAAGCTTTCTTT. It yields the protein CSVELGTGREAFF.

This clone came up a few times. The chain carries TRBV7-2 and TRBJ2-7; weak D call: TRBD2 (6 bases). The CDR3 loop spans 15 amino acids. V lost 5 bases to trimming and J lost 3 bases, with 17 bases between them. Germline assignment: CDR1 SGHTA and CDR2 FQGNSA. The CDR3 sequence is CASSPLAPGYYEQYF. The CDR3 nucleotides read TGTGCCAGCAGCCCGCTAGCGCCCGGATACTACGAGCAGTACTTC.

The rearrangement joins TRBV6-5 to TRBJ2-7; 8 nucleotides agree with TRBD2. The V gene end was trimmed by 6 bases and the J gene end by 2 bases; junction bases not matched to a gene: 3. Germline V gene data show CDR1 as MNHEY and CDR2 as SVGAGI. The CDR3 extends over 13 amino acids. The CDR3 region is CASRAGGTYEQYF. The CDR3 bases are TGTGCCAGCAGGGCGGGGGGAACCTACGAGCAGTACTTC.

CDR3 DNA: TGTGCCAGCAGCGCCGAATACAATGAGCAGTTCTTC. It encodes CASSAEYNEQFF. The J gene is TRBJ2-1, the V gene TRBV9; D unclear. Germline V CDR1 and CDR2: SGDLS, YYNGEE. The CDR3 is 12 amino acids. Trimming removed 3 bases at V and 4 bases at J, with 5 bases between.

The genes are TRBV7-2 and TRBJ1-6; no clear D gene. Germline V gene sequence: CDR1 SGHTA, CDR2 FQGNSA. V was shortened by 3 bases and J by 0 bases, with 9 bases between the two germline ends. The length of the CDR3 is 16 residues. The CDR3: CASSLVGGSYNSPLHF. In DNA, the CDR3 is TGTGCCAGCAGCTTGGTAGGCGGCTCCTATAATTCACCCCTCCACTTT. Full variable domain (rest looked up from reference TRBV7-2 and TRBJ1-6): GAGVSQSPSNKVTEKGKDVELRCDPISGHTALYWYRQSLGQGLEFLIYFQGNSAPDKSGLPSDRFSAERTGGSVSTLTIQRTQQEDSAVYLCASSLVGGSYNSPLHFGNGTRLTVT.

The chain uses TRBV7-2 and TRBJ2-5; D tentatively fits TRBD1 or TRBD2 (6 bases each). In germline, CDR1 is SGHTA, CDR2 FQGNSA. Trimming pared 5 bases from V and 1 base from J, leaving 11 bases between. CDR3 length: 14 amino acids. The CDR3 nucleotides are TGTGCCAGCAGCCGCGGGACACGCCAAGAGACCCAGTACTTC. Amino acids: CASSRGTRQETQYF.

The J gene is TRBJ2-7, the V gene TRBV5-4, with TRBD1 matching over 12 bases. The CDR3 loop spans 16 amino acids. The germline V gene has CDR1 SGHNT and CDR2 YYREEE (reference sequence). Trimming took 4 bases from V and 6 from J; bases not matched to a gene: 11. DNA of the CDR3: TGTGCCAGCAGCCCCGGGACAGGGGGCGTCGTGGTCGAGCAGTACTTC. It is translated as CASSPGTGGVVVEQYF.

This clone showed up just once. The V and J genes are TRBV27 and TRBJ2-1; 14 bases line up with TRBD2. V gave up 2 bases and J gave up 6 bases; unmatched junction bases: 9. Germline V gene lookup returns CDR1 MNHEY and CDR2 SMNVEV (reference sequence). The CDR3 is 18 amino acids. The CDR3 DNA reads TGTGCCAGCAGTTTACGTGACTGGACTAGCGGGAGGCGCAATGAGCAGTTCTTC. Amino acid sequence: CASSLRDWTSGRRNEQFF.

The J gene is TRBJ2-7, the V gene TRBV28; D ambiguous. CDR1 MDHEN and CDR2 SYDVKM come from the germline V gene. V lost 3 bases and J lost 3, with 12 bases in between. The CDR3 covers 14 residues. The CDR3 spells CASSLIHRDYEQYF. CDR3 DNA sequence: TGTGCCAGCAGTTTGATCCACCGCGACTACGAGCAGTACTTC.

This rearrangement joins TRBV18 to TRBJ1-4, with D unclear. V lost 6 bases, J lost 0 bases, and 11 bases lay in between. The germline V gene encodes CDR1 KGHSH and CDR2 LQKENI. The CDR3 length is 15 residues. CDR3 region: CASSPAGATNEKLFF. The CDR3 coding sequence is TGTGCCAGCTCCCCGGCCGGTGCAACTAATGAAAAACTGTTTTTT.

This rearrangement joins TRBV28 to TRBJ1-5; 8 bases line up with TRBD1. With V trimmed by 4 bases and J by 5 bases, 7 bases remained unmatched. There are 15 residues in the CDR3. Germline CDR1 and CDR2: MDHEN and SYDVKM. CDR3 protein: CASSSPQGADQPQHF. In DNA, the CDR3 is TGTGCCAGCAGTTCCCCCCAGGGGGCGGATCAGCCCCAGCATTTT.

This sequence joins TRBV5-4 and TRBJ1-3; D call uncertain. Between the trimmed V and J ends, which lost 4 bases and 0 bases, there was a span of 14 bases. The length of the CDR3 is 16 residues. Germline CDR1 reads SGHNT; CDR2 reads YYREEE (reference sequence). CDR3: CASSPAAHSSGNTIYF. The CDR3 coding sequence is TGTGCCAGCAGCCCGGCCGCGCACAGCTCTGGAAACACCATATATTTT.

This sequence joins TRBV29-1 and TRBJ1-1; D remains ambiguous. Germline V gene data show CDR1 as SQVTM and CDR2 as ANQGSEA. CDR3 length: 13 residues. The ends were cut back, 3 bases at V and 2 bases at J, with 10 bases in the middle. CDR3 in amino acids: CSVDSQLNTEAFF. Written as DNA, the CDR3 is TGCAGCGTTGACTCGCAGCTCAACACTGAAGCTTTCTTT. The full variable domain, with the rest looked up from reference TRBV29-1 and TRBJ1-1, is SAVISQKPSRDICQRGTSLTIQCQVDSQVTMMFWYRQQPGQSLTLIATANQGSEATYESGFVIDKFPISRPNLTFSTLTVSNMSPEDSSIYLCSVDSQLNTEAFFGQGTRLTVV.

J is TRBJ1-1 and V is TRBV5-1, with D possibly TRBD1 on 5 matching bases. The CDR3 is 15 amino acids. V was trimmed by 0 bases and J by 1 base, leaving 10 bases between them. The germline V gene has CDR1 SGHRS and CDR2 YFSETQ. The CDR3 DNA is TGCGCCAGCAGCTTGGGTAGGGGAAGGAACACTGAAGCTTTCTTT. Protein sequence: CASSLGRGRNTEAFF.

This chain's CDR3 is CASSLAGGGGNTIYF. The CDR3 DNA follows: TGTGCCAGCAGCTTAGCAGGGGGAGGTGGAAACACCATATATTTT. The gene calls are TRBV11-2 and TRBJ1-3; TRBD1 aligns across 7 bases. The length of the CDR3 is 15 residues. CDR1 is SGHAT, CDR2 FQNNGV, per germline. V shed 1 base, J shed 3 bases, and the junction held 3 bases outside the gene matches.

The V gene is TRBV4-2, the J gene TRBJ1-6; no definite D call. Germline lookup yields CDR1 LGHNA and CDR2 YNFKEQ. The CDR3 is made up of 15 amino acids. V was trimmed by 0 bases and J by 8 bases, leaving 11 bases between them. In DNA, the CDR3 is TGTGCCAGCAGCCAAGATCCGGGAGAAGATTCACCCCTCCACTTT. Translation: CASSQDPGEDSPLHF.

This rearrangement joins TRBV6-5 to TRBJ1-2, with TRBD1 matching 8 bases. The CDR3 runs to 14 residues. Germline V gives CDR1 MNHEY, CDR2 SVGAGI. Trimming cost V 7 bases and J 5 bases; bases outside gene matches: 9. CDR3 loop: CASIPDRDGYGYTF. CDR3 DNA sequence: TGTGCCAGCATTCCGGACAGGGACGGGTATGGCTACACCTTC.

The chain has TRBV4-2 and TRBJ2-5; TRBD2 aligns across 8 bases. The CDR3 is 16 residues long. Germline V gene data show CDR1 as LGHNA and CDR2 as YNFKEQ. Germline trimming cut 0 bases from V and 5 bases from J; bases unmatched to any gene: 8. CDR3 nucleotide sequence: TGTGCCAGCAGCCAAGAACAGGGCGGGAGGAGGGAGACCCAGTACTTC. Its translation: CASSQEQGGRRETQYF.

The chain employs TRBV24-1 and TRBJ2-1; 9 nucleotides match TRBD1. The germline V gene encodes CDR1 KGHDR and CDR2 SFDVKD. The CDR3 extends over 16 amino acids. Unmatched junction bases numbered 9, after V lost 4 bases and J lost 6 bases. CDR3 bases: TGTGCCACCAGTGACTCTTCCGGGACAGGGACCAATGAGCAGTTCTTC. Translation: CATSDSSGTGTNEQFF.

V usage is TRBV5-1 and J usage is TRBJ2-2; 9 nucleotides line up with TRBD2. The CDR3 is 16 residues long. The germline V gene encodes CDR1 SGHRS and CDR2 YFSETQ. The V segment lost 1 base and the J segment 4 bases; nucleotides outside the gene matches: 5. This CDR3 reads CASSLLTLAGTGELFF. The CDR3 nucleotides are TGCGCCAGCAGCTTGCTAACACTAGCGGGCACCGGGGAGCTGTTTTTT.

V is TRBV5-1 and J is TRBJ2-5; possible D gene TRBD1, 6 bases. The CDR3 totals 14 residues. V was clipped by 3 bases and J by 4 bases, with 13 bases between them. Germline V CDR1 and CDR2: SGHRS, YFSETQ. The DNA for the CDR3 is TGCGCCAGCAGCTCCTTACAGGGTGGAGAGACCCAGTACTTC. This gives the protein CASSSLQGGETQYF.

The genes are TRBV18 and TRBJ1-1; D not certain. The CDR3 is 14 amino acids. Germline V gene sequence: CDR1 KGHSH, CDR2 LQKENI. Trimming removed 3 bases from V and 1 base from J, with 9 bases in between. CDR3 in amino acids: CASSPPVGNTEAFF. For the CDR3, the DNA is TGTGCCAGCTCACCCCCAGTTGGGAACACTGAAGCTTTCTTT.

The chain has TRBV29-1 and TRBJ1-2; D unresolved. CDR1 and CDR2 (germline): SQVTM, ANQGSEA. Trimming cost V 6 bases and J 3 bases, with 14 bases left between them. The CDR3 totals 13 residues. CDR3 bases: TGCAGCGTCCCAAGTACGGTCCACTATGGCTACACCTTC. Translation: CSVPSTVHYGYTF.

The chain carries TRBV5-1 and TRBJ2-1, with unresolved D. Trimming took off 0 bases at V and 9 bases at J, with 13 bases between the two ends. CDR3 size: 14 residues. The germline V gene has CDR1 SGHRS and CDR2 YFSETQ. The CDR3, as DNA: TGCGCCAGCAGCTTGGGAGGTGGGGTAAGTGAGCAGTTCTTC. Protein: CASSLGGGVSEQFF.